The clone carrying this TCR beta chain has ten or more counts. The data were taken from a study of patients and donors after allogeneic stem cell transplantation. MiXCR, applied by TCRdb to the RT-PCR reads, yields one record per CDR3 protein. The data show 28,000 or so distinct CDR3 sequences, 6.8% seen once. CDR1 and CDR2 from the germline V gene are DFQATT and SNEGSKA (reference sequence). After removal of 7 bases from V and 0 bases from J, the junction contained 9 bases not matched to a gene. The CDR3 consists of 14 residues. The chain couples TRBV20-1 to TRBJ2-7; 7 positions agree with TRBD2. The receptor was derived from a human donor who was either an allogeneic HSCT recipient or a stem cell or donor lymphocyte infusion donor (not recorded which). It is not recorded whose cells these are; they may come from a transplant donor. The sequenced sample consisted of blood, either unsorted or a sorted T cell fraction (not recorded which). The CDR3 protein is CSGSTSISSYEQYF. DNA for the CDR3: TGCAGTGGGTCGACTAGCATCAGCTCCTACGAGCAGTACTTC.